The present T cell receptor beta chain was sequenced within a study of graft-versus-host responses after intestinal transplantation. About the research overall: The study gave all recipients anti-thymocyte globulin induction, then tacrolimus and steroids for roughly 3 years.

Profiling relied on immunoSEQ multiplex PCR, and the TCRdb table lists in-frame clones only, not all of them. The data hold some 45,000 clones, with over 75% observed a single time. Findings and caveats of the study: Early post-transplant HvG declines were associated with peak circulating GvH clone levels.

The V and J ends lost 3 bases and 6 bases respectively, with 12 bases between them. The CDR3 has 13 residues. Germline V gene sequence: CDR1 SGDLS, CDR2 YYNGEE. Turning to this clone: The antigen is undetermined.

Specimen: PBMCs, collected 524 days after transplant. The TCR sequence derives from a human patient who received an intestinal transplant, so some T cells may come from the graft donor. The rearrangement uses TRBV9 and TRBJ1-1; D is perhaps TRBD1 (5 bases). In nucleotides, the CDR3 is TGTGCCAGCAGCGGACGCCAGGGATCTGAAGCTTTCTTT. Its translation: CASSGRQGSEAFF.